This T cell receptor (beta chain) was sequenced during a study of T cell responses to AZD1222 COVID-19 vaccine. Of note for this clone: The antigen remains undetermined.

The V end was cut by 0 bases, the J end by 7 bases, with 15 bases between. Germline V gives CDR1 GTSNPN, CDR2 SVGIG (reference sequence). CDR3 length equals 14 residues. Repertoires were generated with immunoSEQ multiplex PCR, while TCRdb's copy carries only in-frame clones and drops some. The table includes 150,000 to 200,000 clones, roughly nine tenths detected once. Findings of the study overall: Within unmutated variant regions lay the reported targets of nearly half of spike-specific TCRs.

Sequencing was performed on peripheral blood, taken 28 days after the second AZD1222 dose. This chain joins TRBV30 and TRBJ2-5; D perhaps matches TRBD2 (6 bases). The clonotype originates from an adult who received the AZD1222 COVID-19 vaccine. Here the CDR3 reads CAWSVLAGSGTQYF. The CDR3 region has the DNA TGTGCCTGGAGTGTACTGGCGGGATCGGGGACCCAGTACTTC.